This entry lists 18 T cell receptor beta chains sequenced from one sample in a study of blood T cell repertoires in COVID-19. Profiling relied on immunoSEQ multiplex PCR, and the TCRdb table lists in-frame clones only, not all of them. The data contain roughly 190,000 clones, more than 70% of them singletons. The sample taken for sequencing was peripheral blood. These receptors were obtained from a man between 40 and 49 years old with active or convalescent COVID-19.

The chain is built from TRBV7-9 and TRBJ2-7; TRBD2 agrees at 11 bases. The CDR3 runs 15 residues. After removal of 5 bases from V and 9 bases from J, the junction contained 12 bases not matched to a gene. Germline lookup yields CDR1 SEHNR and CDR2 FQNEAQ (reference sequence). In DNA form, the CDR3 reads TGTGCCAGCAGCCAGACCGGGACTAGCGGAGTTAGGCAGTACTTC. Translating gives CASSQTGTSGVRQYF.

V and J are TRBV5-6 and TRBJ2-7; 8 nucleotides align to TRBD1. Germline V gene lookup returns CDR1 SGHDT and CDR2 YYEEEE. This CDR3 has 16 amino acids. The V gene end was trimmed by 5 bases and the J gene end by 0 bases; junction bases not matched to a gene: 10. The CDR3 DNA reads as TGTGCCAGCAGACACTACGGACAGGGAAGCTCCTACGAGCAGTACTTC. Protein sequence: CASRHYGQGSSYEQYF.

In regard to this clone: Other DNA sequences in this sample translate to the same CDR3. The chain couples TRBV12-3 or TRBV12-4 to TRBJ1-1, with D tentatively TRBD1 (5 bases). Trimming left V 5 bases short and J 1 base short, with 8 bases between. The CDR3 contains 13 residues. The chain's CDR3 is CASSRDRNTEAFF. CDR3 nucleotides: TGTGCCAGCAGTCGCGACAGGAACACTGAAGCTTTCTTT.

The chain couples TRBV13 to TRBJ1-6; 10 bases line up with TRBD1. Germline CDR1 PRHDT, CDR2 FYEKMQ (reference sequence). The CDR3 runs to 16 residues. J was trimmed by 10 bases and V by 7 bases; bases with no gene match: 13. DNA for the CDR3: TGTGCCAGCATAGCGGGTGGACAGGGGGTCGGATCACCCCTCCACTTT. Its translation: CASIAGGQGVGSPLHF.

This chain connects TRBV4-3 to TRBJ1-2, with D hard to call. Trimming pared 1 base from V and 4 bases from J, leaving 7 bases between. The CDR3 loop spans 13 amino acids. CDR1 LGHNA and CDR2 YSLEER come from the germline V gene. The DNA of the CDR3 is TGCGCCAGCAGCCAAGGGGCAGGCTATGGCTACACCTTC. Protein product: CASSQGAGYGYTF.

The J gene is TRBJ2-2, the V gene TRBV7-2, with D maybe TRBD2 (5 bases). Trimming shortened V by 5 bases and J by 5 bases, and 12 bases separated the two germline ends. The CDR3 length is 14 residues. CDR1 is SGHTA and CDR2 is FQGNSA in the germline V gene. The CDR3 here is CASSGRGFTGELFF. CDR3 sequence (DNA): TGTGCCAGCAGCGGACGGGGATTTACCGGGGAGCTGTTTTTT.

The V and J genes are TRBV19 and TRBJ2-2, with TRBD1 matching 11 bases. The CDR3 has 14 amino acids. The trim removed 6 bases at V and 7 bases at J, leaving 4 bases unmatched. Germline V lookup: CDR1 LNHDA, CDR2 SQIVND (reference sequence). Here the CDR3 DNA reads TGTGCCAGTAGAGGACAGGGGGCGATCGGGGAGCTGTTTTTT. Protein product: CASRGQGAIGELFF.

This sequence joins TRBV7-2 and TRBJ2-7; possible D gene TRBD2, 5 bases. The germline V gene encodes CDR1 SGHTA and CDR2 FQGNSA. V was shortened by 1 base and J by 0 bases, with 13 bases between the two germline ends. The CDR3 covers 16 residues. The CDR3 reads CASSLGVGIVSYEQYF. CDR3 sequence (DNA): TGTGCCAGCAGCTTAGGGGTCGGGATAGTCTCCTACGAGCAGTACTTC.

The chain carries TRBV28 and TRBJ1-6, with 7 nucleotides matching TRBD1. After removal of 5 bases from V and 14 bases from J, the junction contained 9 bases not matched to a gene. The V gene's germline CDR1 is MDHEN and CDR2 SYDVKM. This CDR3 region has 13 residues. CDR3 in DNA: TGTGCCAGCAGTATGACAGGGCCCCAGGCCCTCCACTTT. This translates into CASSMTGPQALHF.

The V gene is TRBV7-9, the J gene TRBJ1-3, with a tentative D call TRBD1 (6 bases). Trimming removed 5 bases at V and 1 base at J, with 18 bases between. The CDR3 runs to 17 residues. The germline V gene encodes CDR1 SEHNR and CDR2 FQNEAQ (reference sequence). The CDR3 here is CASSASAGHLSGNTIYF. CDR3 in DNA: TGTGCCAGCAGCGCTTCAGCGGGACATTTATCTGGAAACACCATATATTTT.

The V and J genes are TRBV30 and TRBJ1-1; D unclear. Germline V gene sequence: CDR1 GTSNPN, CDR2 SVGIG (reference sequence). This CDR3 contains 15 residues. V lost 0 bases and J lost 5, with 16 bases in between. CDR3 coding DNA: TGTGCCTGGAGTGTACCGTCGGGTTTTGGGACTGAAGCTTTCTTT. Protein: CAWSVPSGFGTEAFF.

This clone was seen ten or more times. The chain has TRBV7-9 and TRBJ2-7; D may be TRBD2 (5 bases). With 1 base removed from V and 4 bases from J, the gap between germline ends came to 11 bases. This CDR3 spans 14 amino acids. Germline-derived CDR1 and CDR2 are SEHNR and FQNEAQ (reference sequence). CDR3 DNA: TGTGCCAGCAGCTTAGGCAGTACGGGGTACGAGCAGTACTTC. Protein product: CASSLGSTGYEQYF.

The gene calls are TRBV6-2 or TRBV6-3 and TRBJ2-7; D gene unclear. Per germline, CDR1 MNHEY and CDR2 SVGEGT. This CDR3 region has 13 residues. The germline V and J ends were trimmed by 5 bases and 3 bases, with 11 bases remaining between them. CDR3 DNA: TGTGCCAGCAGTGAGACATCCTTCTACGAGCAGTACTTC. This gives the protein CASSETSFYEQYF.

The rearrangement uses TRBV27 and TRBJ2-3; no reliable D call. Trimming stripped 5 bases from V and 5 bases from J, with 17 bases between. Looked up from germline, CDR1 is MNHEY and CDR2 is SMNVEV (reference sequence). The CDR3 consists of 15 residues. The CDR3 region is CASSPTGPPGDTQYF. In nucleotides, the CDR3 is TGTGCCAGCAGTCCCACCGGTCCACCGGGAGATACGCAGTATTTT.

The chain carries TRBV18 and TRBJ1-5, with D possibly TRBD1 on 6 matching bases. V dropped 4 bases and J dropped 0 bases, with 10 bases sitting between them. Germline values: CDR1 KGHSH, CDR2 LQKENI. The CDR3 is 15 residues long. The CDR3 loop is CASSQDSPSNQPQHF. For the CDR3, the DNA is TGTGCCAGCTCACAGGACAGTCCTAGCAATCAGCCCCAGCATTTT.

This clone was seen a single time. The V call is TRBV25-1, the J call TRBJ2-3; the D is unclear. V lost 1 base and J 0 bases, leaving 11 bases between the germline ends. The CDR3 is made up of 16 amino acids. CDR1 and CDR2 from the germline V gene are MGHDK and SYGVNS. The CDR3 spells CASSESRRLSTDTQYF. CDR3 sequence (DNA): TGTGCCAGCAGTGAATCGCGCAGGCTTAGCACAGATACGCAGTATTTT.

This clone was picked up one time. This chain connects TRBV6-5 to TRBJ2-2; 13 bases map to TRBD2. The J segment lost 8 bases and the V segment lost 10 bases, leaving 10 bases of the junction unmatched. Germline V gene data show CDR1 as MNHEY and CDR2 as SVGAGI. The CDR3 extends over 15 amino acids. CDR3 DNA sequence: TGTGCCACCAAGGATGGACTAGCGGGAGTGGGGGAGCTGTTTTTT. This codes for CATKDGLAGVGELFF.

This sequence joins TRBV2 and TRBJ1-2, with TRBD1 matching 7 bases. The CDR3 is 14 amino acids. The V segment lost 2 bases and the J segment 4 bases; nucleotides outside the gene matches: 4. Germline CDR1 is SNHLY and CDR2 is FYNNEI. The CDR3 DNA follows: TGTGCCAGCAGTGAACAGGGGGAAGGCTATGGCTACACCTTC. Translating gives CASSEQGEGYGYTF.